This T cell receptor beta chain originates from a study of T-cell memory formation after mild COVID-19. This clonotype was picked up a small number of times. Its antigen is as yet unknown. Germline assignment: CDR1 SQVTM and CDR2 ANQGSEA. The CDR3 is 11 residues long. The ends were cut back, 7 bases at V and 7 bases at J, with 13 bases in the middle. Overall study findings and caveats: A second wave of clones peaked on day 37, and their SARS-CoV-2 specificity went unconfirmed. Among clones contracting day 15 to 85, CD4/CD8 was balanced, whereas later expanders leaned CD4+. Some SARS-CoV-2-responding clones were already detected in memory before infection.

TCRdb recomputed calls from the 5' RACE reads with MiXCR, one row per CDR3 protein. The sample records about 190,000 distinct CDR3 sequences, around 19% being singletons. The sequence was obtained from an adult woman who had mild COVID-19 (a few samples of this study predate the infection). Cell type and time point are not known. Sequenced sample: PBMCs or a T cell subset sorted from them (not recorded which). The chain carries TRBV29-1 and TRBJ1-1; possible D gene TRBD1, 5 bases. The DNA for the CDR3 is TGCAGCGCGGGCCTCGGGGGTGAAGCTTTCTTT. As protein: CSAGLGGEAFF.